This T cell receptor (beta chain) was recovered during a study of T cells generated in artificial thymic organoids (dated by TCRdb to 2016 to 2017). About the study as a whole: The study compared TCR alpha and beta CDR3 repertoires of CD8 single positive T cells derived from in vitro artificial thymic organoids with the repertoires of thymic and peripheral blood naive CD8 T cells. The repertoire sequencing data shown were described as representative of three independent experiments.

The study at large found these results: CD8 single positive T cells derived from organoids showed physiological TCR clonotype diversity comparable to the diversity seen in thymic and blood naive CD8 T cells.

This clonotype was counted only a few times. Its binding antigen is unknown. Nothing much larger sits one base from this clone, and base qualities are not available. Measured from the cysteine to the phenylalanine, the CDR3 is 14 residues long. This entry keeps only the CDR3 DNA: 42 bases, framed from base 1. CDR1 and CDR2 (LNHDA, SQIVND) derive from the germline V gene (reference sequence). V was cut back by 3 bases and J by 4 bases, leaving a gap of 12 bases between them. TCRalpha and TCRbeta libraries were amplified separately by semi-nested PCR with Advantage 2 and reverse primers in the TRAC or TRBC constant regions. The amount of total RNA going into first-strand cDNA synthesis ranged between about 3.5 and 550 ng. TCR cDNA libraries were made by 5'-RACE with the SMARTer PCR cDNA Synthesis kit, using a poly-dT primer for first-strand synthesis. Each semi-nested reverse primer in the constant region carried a 5-nucleotide sample-specific barcode, and the resulting products were cleaned up with the Zymo DNA Clean and Concentrator-5 kit. As many as ten barcoded samples were combined into a pool, ligated to Illumina adaptors, and sequenced on an Illumina MiSeq as 2 x 150 bp paired-end reads. Turning to the authors' computational methods: Demultiplexed reads were aligned with BLAT to a custom library of all human TRAV, TRAJ, TRBV, TRBD and TRBJ combinations from IMGT. The best BLAT hits were picked using pslCDnaFilter (-maxAligns=1, -ignoreIntrons), and custom Perl scripts were used to calculate clonotype frequencies. Through fastp at Q25 and MiXCR, TCRdb rebuilt clones from the public reads, retaining in-frame beta chains. Under each unique CDR3 protein, matching rows form one entry showing the most common genes and DNA. The V and J calls and clone size are TCRdb's, not the authors'. This sample lists about 3,100 distinct CDR3 sequences; 30% to 40% were detected once. Together, the top ten hold around 2.4% of the sample.

Non-mobilized peripheral blood was collected from healthy adult donors. Enrichment of primary CD8+ T cells was done with magnetic beads from the Miltenyi CD8+ T cell Isolation Kit. Before RNA extraction, naive CD8 T cells from blood were sorted by FACS as CD3+TCRalphabeta+CD8+CD45RO-CCR7+ cells. For each sample, total RNA was purified from around 40,000 to 200,000 sorted cells using the RNeasy Micro kit, and RNA quality was assessed on an Agilent RNA 6000 Nano chip. The source of this sequence is a human donor who gave cord blood stem cells for thymic organoid culture, a cardiac surgery patient who gave postnatal thymus, or a blood donor (not recorded which). Material for sequencing was naive CD8+ T cells from blood. This specimen's cell subset or site label, per the study, means: CD3+TCRalphabeta+CD8SP T cells; for blood, CD45RO-CCR7+ naive CD8+ T cells. The sequence joins TRBV19 to TRBJ2-5, and possibly TRBD2, on 6 matching bases. The CDR3 loop reads CASSISGVRETQYF. The sequenced DNA is TGTGCCAGTAGTATCTCGGGAGTCAGAGAGACCCAGTACTTC.